These 14 T cell receptor beta chains share one sample of origin, sequenced in a study of neurological immune-mediated disorders. TCRdb passed the 5' RACE reads through MiXCR, listing each CDR3 protein once. The sample records about 50,000 distinct CDR3 sequences, approximately 10% being singletons. The specimen sequenced was PBMCs. The origin of the receptors is a man between 65 and 79 years old with HTLV-1-associated myelopathy (HAM/TSP).

This clonotype came up a few times. The chain is built from TRBV4-3 and TRBJ2-7, with D perhaps matching TRBD2 (5 bases). The CDR3 extends over 15 amino acids. Per germline, CDR1 LGHNA and CDR2 YSLEER. Trimming removed 3 bases at V and 3 bases at J, with 15 bases between. The CDR3 region is CASSQYLASSYEQYF. The CDR3 region has the DNA TGCGCCAGCAGCCAGTATCTGGCTAGCAGCTACGAGCAGTACTTC.

About this clonotype: This may be a read error, as it is one base from a much larger clone. V gene TRBV20-1 combines with J gene TRBJ2-4; 8 bases are a match to TRBD2. The CDR3 runs 16 residues. V dropped 4 bases and J dropped 2; count of bases not matched to a gene: 10. Looked up from germline, CDR1 is DFQATT and CDR2 is SNEGSKA (reference sequence). The CDR3 is CSAKIIGRAPKNIQYF. The DNA for the CDR3 is TGCAGTGCTAAAATTATCGGGAGGGCCCCCAAAAACATTCAGTACTTC.

This clonotype was detected many times. The chain combines TRBV20-1 with TRBJ2-5; D might be TRBD1 or TRBD2, each matching 6 bases. The CDR3 sequence is 13 residues long. Germline CDR1 DFQATT, CDR2 SNEGSKA (reference sequence). The CDR3 loop is CSRGGVAGETQYF. The DNA for the CDR3 is TGCAGCAGGGGCGGAGTTGCGGGGGAGACCCAGTACTTC.

This clonotype was observed at least ten times. V gene TRBV7-2 combines with J gene TRBJ2-7; 7 bases fit TRBD1. V lost 1 base to trimming and J lost 0 bases; unmatched junction nucleotides: 15. CDR3 size: 19 residues. In germline, CDR1 is SGHTA, CDR2 FQGNSA. The CDR3 spells CASSLEGASGFRHSYEQYF. The CDR3 DNA reads TGTGCCAGCAGCTTAGAGGGGGCCTCTGGGTTCCGTCACTCCTACGAGCAGTACTTC.

This clonotype was detected ten times or more. The rearrangement uses TRBV5-6 and TRBJ2-7, with D maybe TRBD2 (6 bases). CDR1 and CDR2 (germline): SGHDT, YYEEEE. The germline V and J ends were trimmed by 1 base and 3 bases, with 11 bases remaining between them. The CDR3 is 14 amino acids. The CDR3 DNA reads TGTGCCAGCAGCTTGCAGGGAGGTCTCTACGAGCAGTACTTC. Translating gives CASSLQGGLYEQYF.

Comment on this clonotype: Just one base apart from a much larger clone, this may be a read error. The chain uses TRBV9 and TRBJ2-5; D remains unclear. CDR1 and CDR2 from the germline V gene are SGDLS and YYNGEE. The CDR3 has 14 amino acids. Here the CDR3 DNA reads TGTGCCAGCAGCTTTTCCCGCTCGCAAGGGACCCAGTACTTC. Protein: CASSFSRSQGTQYF.

The sample holds one count of this clonotype. This rearrangement joins TRBV5-1 to TRBJ2-7, with 8 bases fitting TRBD2. This CDR3 region has 14 residues. Germline lookup yields CDR1 SGHRS and CDR2 YFSETQ. J gave up 8 bases and V 9 bases, and 16 bases lay outside the gene matches. CDR3 protein: CANREAGERDKQYF. Here the CDR3 DNA reads TGCGCCAACAGGGAAGCGGGAGAAAGGGACAAGCAGTACTTC.

This clonotype was seen at least ten times. The chain couples TRBV20-1 to TRBJ1-1, with D possibly TRBD1 on 6 matching bases. Deletions cut 3 bases from V and 6 bases from J, with 20 bases between. Germline-derived CDR1 and CDR2 are DFQATT and SNEGSKA (reference sequence). This CDR3 spans 15 amino acids. CDR3 loop: CSARNLQGKGSEAFF. CDR3 bases: TGCAGTGCTAGGAACCTTCAGGGGAAGGGGTCTGAAGCTTTCTTT.

This clonotype has ten or more counts. The CDR3 region is CASSIPNDGTAEIQYF. The CDR3 region has the DNA TGTGCCAGTAGTATCCCTAACGACGGCACAGCCGAAATTCAGTACTTC. The rearrangement links TRBV19 to TRBJ2-4; D is ambiguous. The CDR3 runs 16 residues. The V gene's germline CDR1 is LNHDA and CDR2 SQIVND (reference sequence). V lost 3 bases, J lost 10 bases, and 22 bases lay in between.

In this sample, this clonotype turned up many times. The chain joins TRBV6-6 to TRBJ1-2; D is uncertain. Germline assignment: CDR1 MNHNY and CDR2 SVGAGI (reference sequence). Trimming left V 8 bases short and J 4 bases short, with 11 bases between. This CDR3 has 12 residues. CDR3 amino acids: CASWTAGYGYTF. CDR3 DNA: TGTGCCAGCTGGACGGCGGGCTATGGCTACACCTTC.

The genes are TRBV6-2 or TRBV6-3 and TRBJ2-7; weak D call: TRBD1 (7 bases). This CDR3 spans 16 amino acids. The V end was cut by 6 bases, the J end by 7 bases, with 25 bases between. CDR1 and CDR2 from the germline V gene are MNHEY and SVGEGT. Here the CDR3 DNA reads TGTGCCAGCAGCCCCCTGGGCCAGGGGGGATTTCGGGAGCAGTACTTC. Protein sequence: CASSPLGQGGFREQYF.

In its sample, this clonotype was seen many times. The chain joins TRBV3-1 to TRBJ2-2; a weak D match, TRBD2 (6 bases). With 5 bases removed from V and 6 bases from J, the gap between germline ends came to 16 bases. The CDR3 has 15 residues. Germline values: CDR1 LGHDT, CDR2 YNNKEL (reference sequence). CDR3 DNA sequence: TGTGCCAGCAGCACACGGGACTCCTCGGCCGGGGAGCTGTTTTTT. Translating gives CASSTRDSSAGELFF.

V and J are TRBV6-5 and TRBJ1-2, with D perhaps TRBD1 (6 bases). Germline V CDR1 and CDR2: MNHEY, SVGAGI. The CDR3 runs 16 residues. Trimming stripped 6 bases from V and 0 bases from J, with 17 bases between. CDR3 coding DNA: TGTGCCAGCAGGGAGGAGGGGGTTAGAGCTAACTATGGCTACACCTTC. Translating gives CASREEGVRANYGYTF.

The sample holds many counts of this clonotype. V and J are TRBV7-2 and TRBJ2-5; 10 bases agree with TRBD2. The CDR3 runs to 14 residues. The ends lost 5 bases at V and 5 bases at J; junction bases unmatched: 5. The germline gives CDR1 SGHTA, CDR2 FQGNSA. CDR3 DNA sequence: TGTGCCAGCAGCCGAAGTAGCGGGGGGGAGACCCAGTACTTC. It yields the protein CASSRSSGGETQYF. Together with reference TRBV7-2 and TRBJ2-5, the CDR3 gives the full variable domain: GAGVSQSPSNKVTEKGKDVELRCDPISGHTALYWYRQSLGQGLEFLIYFQGNSAPDKSGLPSDRFSAERTGGSVSTLTIQRTQQEDSAVYLCASSRSSGGETQYFGPGTRLLVL.